This passage covers 4 T cell receptor beta chains from one sample sequenced in a study of cytomegalovirus exposure and HLA in healthy donors. Use of 60 Vbeta and 13 Jbeta primers characterized the PCR. Sequencing used immunoSEQ multiplex PCR; TCRdb keeps in-frame clones, though not all of them. The data show fewer than 200,000 clones, 75% to 90% seen once. Sequencing was carried out using PBMCs. The origin of the receptors is a woman under 30 in good health and CMV-seronegative.

J is TRBJ2-7 and V is TRBV7-9; 10 nucleotides agree with TRBD2. The CDR3 extends over 16 amino acids. The V and J ends lost 6 bases and 4 bases, in that order; junction bases with no gene match: 12. In germline, CDR1 is SEHNR, CDR2 FQNEAQ (reference sequence). The CDR3 here is CASSLRGASGSYEQYF. The CDR3, as DNA: TGTGCCAGCAGTTTAAGAGGGGCTAGCGGGAGTTACGAGCAGTACTTC.

The chain joins TRBV28 to TRBJ1-1; TRBD1 matches at 10 bases. CDR1 is MDHEN, CDR2 SYDVKM, per germline. The V and J ends lost 5 bases and 0 bases, in that order; junction bases with no gene match: 12. There are 18 residues in the CDR3. The CDR3 spells CASSPRQGARGMNTEAFF. The CDR3 DNA sequence: TGTGCCAGCAGTCCAAGACAGGGGGCGAGGGGAATGAACACTGAAGCTTTCTTT.

This clone was observed a handful of times. This sample also contains other DNA sequences that code for the same CDR3. This chain uses TRBV7-2 with TRBJ1-4; TRBD1 might be the D (5 bases). The CDR3 runs to 13 residues. V dropped 5 bases and J dropped 8 bases, with 12 bases sitting between them. Germline V gives CDR1 SGHTA, CDR2 FQGNSA. The CDR3 is CASSIWTREKLFF. The CDR3 nucleotides read TGTGCCAGCAGCATTTGGACACGCGAAAAACTGTTTTTT.

CDR3 amino acids: CASSLPPAGVPGELFF. The CDR3 bases are TGCGCCAGCAGCCTCCCACCGGCGGGGGTCCCCGGGGAGCTGTTTTTT. J is TRBJ2-2 and V is TRBV4-1; 7 positions agree with TRBD2. The length of the CDR3 is 16 residues. Germline V gene sequence: CDR1 MGHRA, CDR2 YSYEKL. Trimming took 4 bases from V and 6 from J; bases not matched to a gene: 11.